The 13 T cell receptor beta chains below were found in one sample sequenced in a study of shared clonotypes between healthy human individuals. Sequencing used immunoSEQ multiplex PCR; TCRdb keeps in-frame clones, though not all of them. Of around 2.5 million clones listed, roughly 93% are singletons. Sequencing was done on a sample of naive CD4+ T cells from PBMCs. Specified subset: CD45RA+ positively selected. The receptor set was obtained from a man younger than 30 in good health. Some clones in this sample may be carry-over from other donors' samples.

V and J are TRBV27 and TRBJ2-7; 9 nucleotides line up with TRBD1. Losses at the gene ends were 5 bases for V and 0 bases for J; bases not matched to a gene: 5. CDR3 length equals 15 residues. The germline V gene encodes CDR1 MNHEY and CDR2 SMNVEV (reference sequence). Here the CDR3 reads CASSLTGGYSYEQYF. In DNA, the CDR3 is TGTGCCAGCAGTCTCACAGGGGGCTACTCCTACGAGCAGTACTTC.

As for this clone: Other DNA sequences in the sample encode the same CDR3. The chain employs TRBV30 and TRBJ1-1; 9 bases fit TRBD1. The CDR3 sequence is 13 residues long. Looked up from germline, CDR1 is GTSNPN and CDR2 is SVGIG (reference sequence). V dropped 5 bases and J dropped 0; count of bases not matched to a gene: 1. The chain's CDR3 is CAWGTGLNTEAFF. For the CDR3, the DNA is TGTGCCTGGGGGACAGGGTTGAACACTGAAGCTTTCTTT.

The chain carries TRBV5-1 and TRBJ2-1, with 7 positions matching TRBD2. V was pared by 1 base and J by 5 bases, with 3 bases of the junction left unmatched. The CDR3 totals 14 residues. Germline CDR1 is SGHRS and CDR2 is YFSETQ. CDR3 loop: CASSLLGTNNEQFF. The CDR3 nucleotides are TGCGCCAGCAGCTTGCTCGGGACTAACAATGAGCAGTTCTTC.

Of note for this clone: Distinct nucleotide sequences in the sample also encode this CDR3. The genes are TRBV18 and TRBJ2-3, with D unresolved. V lost 0 bases to trimming and J lost 4 bases, with 8 bases between them. Per the germline V gene, CDR1 is KGHSH and CDR2 is LQKENI. The length of the CDR3 is 14 residues. CDR3 region: CASSPPGSADTQYF. For the CDR3, the DNA is TGTGCCAGCTCACCACCGGGTTCCGCAGATACGCAGTATTTT.

Of note for this clone: The sample carries other DNA sequences with the same CDR3. The chain combines TRBV9 with TRBJ2-1, with a tentative D call TRBD2 (5 bases). V was cut by 2 bases and J by 0 bases, with 6 bases left in between. The CDR3 consists of 14 residues. Germline CDR1 SGDLS, CDR2 YYNGEE. CDR3 in DNA: TGTGCCAGCAGCGTTGGGAGCTCCTACAATGAGCAGTTCTTC. Protein: CASSVGSSYNEQFF.

The rearrangement uses TRBV28 and TRBJ2-5; 10 nucleotides line up with TRBD2. CDR1 and CDR2 from the germline V gene are MDHEN and SYDVKM. The CDR3 contains 16 residues. The V segment lost 6 bases and the J segment 5 bases; nucleotides outside the gene matches: 12. The CDR3, as DNA: TGTGCCAGCAGGTATGGACTAGCGGCGGCTGAGGAGACCCAGTACTTC. Protein: CASRYGLAAAEETQYF.

The chain is built from TRBV4-3 and TRBJ2-1; the match to TRBD2 covers 13 bases. The germline V gene has CDR1 LGHNA and CDR2 YSLEER. V was pared by 3 bases and J by 7 bases, with 6 bases of the junction left unmatched. This CDR3 has 16 residues. CDR3 sequence (DNA): TGCGCCAGCAGCCAGAGACTAGCGGGAGGTTGGAATGAGCAGTTCTTC. Translation gives CASSQRLAGGWNEQFF.

The chain employs TRBV28 and TRBJ2-2, with TRBD2 identical over 7 bases. After removal of 3 bases from V and 6 bases from J, the junction contained 19 bases not matched to a gene. Looked up from germline, CDR1 is MDHEN and CDR2 is SYDVKM. This CDR3 is built from 19 residues. The CDR3 region is CASSFMVRSSSGRAGELFF. Written as DNA, the CDR3 is TGTGCCAGCAGTTTCATGGTAAGGTCCTCCTCAGGGAGGGCCGGGGAGCTGTTTTTT.

CDR3 sequence reads: CASTAVGTQNEQYF. CDR3 sequence (DNA): TGTGCCAGCACCGCAGTGGGTACTCAAAACGAGCAGTACTTC. V and J are TRBV2 and TRBJ2-7; the D is unclear. With 7 bases removed from V and 5 bases from J, the gap between germline ends came to 18 bases. CDR3 length: 14 amino acids. The germline V gene encodes CDR1 SNHLY and CDR2 FYNNEI.

The chain uses TRBV5-1 and TRBJ2-7; D not certain. From germline, CDR1 is SGHRS and CDR2 YFSETQ. Trimming left V 4 bases short and J 3 bases short, with 14 bases between. The CDR3 is 14 residues long. This CDR3 reads CASSPVTQIYEQYF. CDR3 DNA: TGCGCCAGCAGCCCGGTGACGCAGATCTACGAGCAGTACTTC.

The CDR3 region is CASSLNGLDEQYF. CDR3 DNA: TGCGCCAGCAGCTTGAACGGGCTGGACGAGCAGTACTTC. The chain combines TRBV5-1 with TRBJ2-5; D ambiguous. The J call may be in error: the DNA end matches TRBJ2-7 better. The CDR3 is 13 residues long. Germline V CDR1 and CDR2: SGHRS, YFSETQ.

The J gene is TRBJ1-4, the V gene TRBV18; D is perhaps TRBD1 (6 bases). The CDR3 sequence is 15 residues long. CDR1 and CDR2 (germline): KGHSH, LQKENI. V lost 1 base and J lost 2, with 8 bases in between. The CDR3 here is CASSPRGGTNEKLFF. CDR3 DNA sequence: TGTGCCAGCTCACCACGCGGGGGCACTAATGAAAAACTGTTTTTT.

The chain links TRBV9 to TRBJ2-7; the match to TRBD1 covers 7 bases. The junction had 10 bases not matched to a gene; V was cut back by 1 base and J by 3 bases. This CDR3 is built from 16 residues. Per germline, CDR1 SGDLS and CDR2 YYNGEE. CDR3 nucleotide sequence: TGTGCCAGCAGCGTACGGGGCGAGGGACAGCTCTACGAGCAGTACTTC. Translated: CASSVRGEGQLYEQYF. The full variable domain, rest sourced from reference TRBV9 and TRBJ2-7, is DSGVTQTPKHLITATGQRVTLRCSPRSGDLSVYWYQQSLDQGLQFLIQYYNGEERAKGNILERFSAQQFPDLHSELNLSSLELGDSALYFCASSVRGEGQLYEQYFGPGTRLTVT.